Below are 7 T cell receptor beta chains sequenced from a single sample in a study of T cells after yellow fever vaccination. A single record per CDR3 protein comes from TCRdb applying MiXCR to the 5' RACE reads. The sample has about 550,000 distinct CDR3 sequences, 15% to 20% seen once. Sample: PBMCs, taken 15 days after the yellow fever booster vaccination. The receptors originated from a man between 25 and 39 years old who received the YFV17D yellow fever vaccine.

The sample holds a few counts of this clonotype. The J gene is TRBJ2-1, the V gene TRBV6-2 or TRBV6-3, with D maybe TRBD2 (6 bases). Germline V lookup: CDR1 MNHEY, CDR2 SVGEGT. The V end lost 2 bases, the J end lost 4 bases, and 12 bases lay between the germline ends. The CDR3 length is 15 residues. In nucleotides, the CDR3 is TGTGCCAGCAGTTACGATGGTAGCGGATACAATGAGCAGTTCTTC. Translation gives CASSYDGSGYNEQFF.

The genes are TRBV5-5 and TRBJ2-2; 8 bases agree with TRBD1. The V segment lost 4 bases and the J segment 4 bases; nucleotides outside the gene matches: 3. CDR1 and CDR2 from the germline V gene are SGHKS and YYEKEE (reference sequence). The length of the CDR3 is 14 residues. This CDR3 reads CASSQTGVTGELFF. Here the CDR3 DNA reads TGTGCCAGCAGCCAGACAGGGGTCACCGGGGAGCTGTTTTTT.

This clonotype was counted only a few times. The V gene is TRBV13, the J gene TRBJ2-1; tentative D call: TRBD1 (5 bases). Germline-derived CDR1 and CDR2 are PRHDT and FYEKMQ (reference sequence). V gave up 3 bases and J gave up 10 bases, with 16 bases separating them. This CDR3 is 14 amino acids long. For the CDR3, the DNA is TGTGCCAGCAGCTTGGGCTTCAACCAGGGAGAGCAGTTCTTC. Translating it yields CASSLGFNQGEQFF.

At least ten counts were recorded for this clonotype. This chain uses TRBV7-6 with TRBJ1-6; D is unclear. V was pared by 2 bases and J by 7 bases, with 6 bases between. The germline CDR1 and CDR2 sequences are SGHVS and FNYEAQ. CDR3 length equals 13 residues. In DNA, the CDR3 is TGTGCCAGCAGCTTAAGGGTAAATTCACCCCTCCACTTT. It is translated as CASSLRVNSPLHF. Together with reference TRBV7-6 and TRBJ1-6, the CDR3 gives the full variable domain: GAGVSQSPRYKVTKRGQDVALRCDPISGHVSLYWYRQALGQGPEFLTYFNYEAQQDKSGLPNDRFSAERPEGSISTLTIQRTEQRDSAMYRCASSLRVNSPLHFGNGTRLTVT.

This clonotype was counted a single time. V is TRBV20-1 and J is TRBJ1-1; D possibly corresponds to TRBD1 (5 bases). Germline V gene data show CDR1 as DFQATT and CDR2 as SNEGSKA (reference sequence). V dropped 0 bases and J dropped 8 bases, with 10 bases sitting between them. This CDR3 is built from 12 residues. The CDR3 DNA follows: TGCAGTGCTAGAGATCTGGCAGGGGAAGCTTTCTTT. Amino acid sequence: CSARDLAGEAFF.

This clonotype was counted between two and nine times. The chain links TRBV7-9 to TRBJ2-4, with TRBD1 matching 9 bases. The CDR3 length is 15 residues. V shed 6 bases and J 7 bases; nucleotides not matched to a gene: 10. The germline CDR1 and CDR2 sequences are SEHNR and FQNEAQ (reference sequence). Written as DNA, the CDR3 is TGTGCCAGCAGACCAACTGTGGGACAGGGCAACATTCAGTACTTC. As protein: CASRPTVGQGNIQYF. Looking up the rest from reference TRBV7-9 and TRBJ2-4 gives the full variable domain: DTGVSQNPRHKITKRGQNVTFRCDPISEHNRLYWYRQTLGQGPEFLTYFQNEAQLEKSRLLSDRFSAERPKGSFSTLEIQRTEQGDSAMYLCASRPTVGQGNIQYFGAGTRLSVL.

This clonotype was observed a handful of times. This chain joins TRBV14 and TRBJ2-5; 7 bases are shared with TRBD2. CDR1 SGHDN and CDR2 FVKESK come from the germline V gene. V dropped 4 bases and J dropped 1; count of bases not matched to a gene: 15. CDR3 length: 18 amino acids. The CDR3 here is CASSRLKSGIPTQETQYF. CDR3 bases: TGTGCCAGCAGCCGCCTGAAGAGCGGGATACCGACCCAAGAGACCCAGTACTTC.